The 14 T cell receptor beta chains reported below all come from one sample, sequenced in a study of CD8 T cells in Susac syndrome. After extraction with the RNeasy kit, about 0.5 to 1 ug of the RNA was reverse transcribed using random hexamers. Using its own MiXCR run on the immunoSEQ multiplex PCR reads, TCRdb lists one record per CDR3 protein. This sample has about 180,000 distinct CDR3 sequences, with roughly 94% found just once. The specimen was CD4+ T cells from PBMCs. The receptors shown here come from a human donor with Susac syndrome.

This clonotype was counted once. The chain couples TRBV7-2 to TRBJ2-7; TRBD1 matches 7 bases. CDR1 SGHTA and CDR2 FQGNSA come from the germline V gene. With V trimmed by 5 bases and J by 0 bases, 7 bases remained unmatched. The CDR3 sequence is 15 residues long. The DNA for the CDR3 is TGTGCCAGCAGCGACCGGACAGGCCACTCCTACGAGCAGTACTTC. It encodes CASSDRTGHSYEQYF.

The chain links TRBV7-2 to TRBJ1-1; no definite D call. V was clipped by 4 bases and J by 2 bases, with 11 bases between them. This CDR3 is 14 amino acids long. Germline-derived CDR1 and CDR2 are SGHTA and FQGNSA. The CDR3 DNA sequence: TGTGCCAGCAGCTCGACAATAGCTAACACTGAAGCTTTCTTT. Its translation: CASSSTIANTEAFF.

The V gene is TRBV5-1, the J gene TRBJ2-5; D uncertain. Trimming removed 4 bases from V and 4 bases from J, with 8 bases in between. The CDR3 length is 12 residues. Per germline, CDR1 SGHRS and CDR2 YFSETQ. CDR3 in amino acids: CASSQNRETQYF. CDR3 nucleotide sequence: TGCGCCAGCAGCCAGAATCGAGAGACCCAGTACTTC.

The V call is TRBV7-2, the J call TRBJ2-3; possibly TRBD2 for D (5 bases). V lost 6 bases and J 8 bases, leaving 12 bases between the germline ends. Germline CDR1 and CDR2: SGHTA and FQGNSA. CDR3 length: 12 residues. CDR3 sequence (DNA): TGTGCCAGCAGTTCTATCCGGGGTACGCAGTATTTT. Translating it yields CASSSIRGTQYF.

The CDR3 coding sequence is TGCAGTGCCCGCTGGGCCTTGGCCTCCTACAATGAGCAGTTCTTC. It is translated as CSARWALASYNEQFF. The rearrangement joins TRBV20-1 to TRBJ2-1; D not certain. The CDR3 is 15 residues long. Looked up from germline, CDR1 is DFQATT and CDR2 is SNEGSKA (reference sequence). Deletions cut 6 bases from V and 0 bases from J, with 15 bases between.

This sequence joins TRBV20-1 and TRBJ2-7, with 10 bases matching TRBD2. The CDR3 totals 17 residues. The germline gives CDR1 DFQATT, CDR2 SNEGSKA (reference sequence). Trimming took 1 base from V and 6 from J; bases not matched to a gene: 15. The CDR3 here is CSARALAGVQLIGEQYF. In DNA form, the CDR3 reads TGCAGTGCTAGAGCCCTAGCGGGAGTACAGTTAATAGGCGAGCAGTACTTC.

The chain is built from TRBV18 and TRBJ2-3; D may be TRBD1 or TRBD2 (5 bases each). Per germline, CDR1 KGHSH and CDR2 LQKENI. The CDR3 runs to 16 residues. Trimming shortened V by 6 bases and J by 2 bases, and 18 bases separated the two germline ends. CDR3 residues: CASSVLAGDATDTQYF. For the CDR3, the DNA is TGTGCCAGCTCCGTCCTAGCCGGGGACGCCACAGATACGCAGTATTTT.

This clonotype has more than one count but fewer than ten. V and J are TRBV29-1 and TRBJ1-1, with D perhaps TRBD1 (6 bases). Looked up from germline, CDR1 is SQVTM and CDR2 is ANQGSEA. The length of the CDR3 is 14 residues. The V end lost 3 bases, the J end lost 2 bases, and 13 bases lay between the germline ends. Here the CDR3 reads CSVDRTVLNTEAFF. In DNA form, the CDR3 reads TGCAGCGTTGATAGGACAGTTTTAAACACTGAAGCTTTCTTT.

V is TRBV9 and J is TRBJ2-4, with D possibly matching TRBD1 (6 bases). The CDR3 sequence is 13 residues long. Trimming stripped 0 bases from V and 7 bases from J, with 8 bases between. CDR1 is SGDLS and CDR2 is YYNGEE in the germline V gene. The CDR3 DNA is TGTGCCAGCAGCGTAGGTGGACAGAACATTCAGTACTTC. This gives the protein CASSVGGQNIQYF.

This chain joins TRBV2 and TRBJ2-3, with D perhaps TRBD1 or TRBD2 (5 bases each). The V end was cut by 4 bases, the J end by 4 bases, with 12 bases between. The CDR3 runs to 14 residues. Germline values: CDR1 SNHLY, CDR2 FYNNEI. CDR3 loop: CASSGGFGPDTQYF. CDR3 sequence (DNA): TGTGCCAGCAGTGGGGGGTTTGGTCCAGATACGCAGTATTTT. Filled out from reference TRBV2 and TRBJ2-3, the complete variable domain reads EPEVTQTPSHQVTQMGQEVILRCVPISNHLYFYWYRQILGQKVEFLVSFYNNEISEKSEIFDDQFSVERPDGSNFTLKIRSTKLEDSAMYFCASSGGFGPDTQYFGPGTRLTVL.

This clonotype was observed a single time. The genes are TRBV6-1 and TRBJ2-7; tentatively, D is TRBD1 or TRBD2 (5 bases each). This CDR3 has 17 amino acids. CDR1 is MNHNS and CDR2 is SASEGT in the germline V gene. V shed 6 bases and J shed 3 bases, with 24 bases lying between them. The CDR3 DNA is TGTGCCAGCAGCCCCGTTGGCCGGGACCGGCGGTTCTACGAGCAGTACTTC. This codes for CASSPVGRDRRFYEQYF.

This sequence joins TRBV29-1 and TRBJ2-5, with D perhaps TRBD2 (6 bases). Germline values: CDR1 SQVTM, CDR2 ANQGSEA. The CDR3 is 12 residues long. V was shortened by 6 bases and J by 5 bases, with 13 bases between the two germline ends. As DNA, the CDR3 is TGCAGCGTCGGGCGCAGCGGGGAGACCCAGTACTTC. It is translated as CSVGRSGETQYF.

V is TRBV29-1 and J is TRBJ1-1; weak D call: TRBD1 (6 bases). Germline CDR1 is SQVTM and CDR2 is ANQGSEA. Trimming took 4 bases from V and 2 from J, leaving 14 bases between them. CDR3 length: 14 amino acids. The CDR3 DNA follows: TGCAGCGTTGGAGGGTGGGGGGGCAACACTGAAGCTTTCTTT. Encoded protein: CSVGGWGGNTEAFF.

The chain carries TRBV7-8 and TRBJ2-7; the D is unclear. The CDR3 is made up of 14 amino acids. With 5 bases removed from V and 1 base from J, the gap between germline ends came to 12 bases. Germline V gives CDR1 SGHVS, CDR2 FQNEAQ. This CDR3 reads CASSRTDTSYEQYF. DNA for the CDR3: TGTGCCAGCAGCCGCACCGACACTTCCTACGAGCAGTACTTC.